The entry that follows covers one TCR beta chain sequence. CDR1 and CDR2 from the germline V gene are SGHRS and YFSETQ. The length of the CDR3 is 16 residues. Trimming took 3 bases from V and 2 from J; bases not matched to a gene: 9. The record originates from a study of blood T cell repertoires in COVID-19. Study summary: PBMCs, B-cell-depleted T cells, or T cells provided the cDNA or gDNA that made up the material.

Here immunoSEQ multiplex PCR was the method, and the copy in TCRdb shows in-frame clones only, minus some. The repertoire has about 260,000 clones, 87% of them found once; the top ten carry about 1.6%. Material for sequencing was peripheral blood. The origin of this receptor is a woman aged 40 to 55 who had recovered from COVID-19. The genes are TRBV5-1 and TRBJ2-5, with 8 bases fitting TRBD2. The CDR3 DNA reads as TGCGCCAGCAGCTGGGGGAGCGGGGGTCTTCAAGAGACCCAGTACTTC. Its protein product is CASSWGSGGLQETQYF.